The clone carrying this TCR beta chain was counted between two and nine times. The antigen is not known. The sample holds other DNA sequences that translate to the same CDR3. This specimen belongs to a study of shared clonotypes between healthy human individuals. Some 30,000 T cell genomes, or approximately 190 ng DNA, went into the sorted-subset replicate PCRs. Sequenced by immunoSEQ multiplex PCR; TCRdb stores in-frame clones only, minus some. Seen here are millions of clones, around 94% observed once, and the top ten hold over 0.12%. Findings of the study overall: Despite large depth, sorted-subset datasets appeared incompletely sequenced.

CDR3 size: 14 residues. CDR1 SGDLS and CDR2 YYNGEE come from the germline V gene. With 1 base clipped from V and 3 bases from J, the junction kept 2 bases outside the gene matches. The genes are TRBV9 and TRBJ2-3; 7 bases match TRBD2. This receptor was taken from a man between 18 and 35 years old in good health. What was sequenced was naive CD4+ T cells sorted from blood. Indicated subset: CD45RA+ positively selected. The CDR3 is CASSVRAGTDTQYF. CDR3 coding DNA: TGTGCCAGCAGCGTAAGAGCGGGGACAGATACGCAGTATTTT.